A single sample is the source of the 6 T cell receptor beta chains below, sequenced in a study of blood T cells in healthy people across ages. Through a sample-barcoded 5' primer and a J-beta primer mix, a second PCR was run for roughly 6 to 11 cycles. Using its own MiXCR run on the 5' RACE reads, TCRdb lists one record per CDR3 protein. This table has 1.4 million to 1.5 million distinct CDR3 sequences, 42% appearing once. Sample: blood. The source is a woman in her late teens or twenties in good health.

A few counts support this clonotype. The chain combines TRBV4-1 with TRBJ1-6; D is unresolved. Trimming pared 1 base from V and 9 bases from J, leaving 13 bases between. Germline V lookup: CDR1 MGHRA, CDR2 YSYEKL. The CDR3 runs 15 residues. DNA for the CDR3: TGCGCCAGCAGCCAAGGCGGGGTATGGAGTTCACCCCTCCACTTT. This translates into CASSQGGVWSSPLHF.

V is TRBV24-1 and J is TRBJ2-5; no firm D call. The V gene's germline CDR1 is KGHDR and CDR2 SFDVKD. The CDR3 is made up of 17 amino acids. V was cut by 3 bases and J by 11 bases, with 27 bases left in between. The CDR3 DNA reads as TGTGCCACCAGTGATCCAGGACGGCTCACTTCTAACAATGAGCAGTACTTC. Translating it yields CATSDPGRLTSNNEQYF.

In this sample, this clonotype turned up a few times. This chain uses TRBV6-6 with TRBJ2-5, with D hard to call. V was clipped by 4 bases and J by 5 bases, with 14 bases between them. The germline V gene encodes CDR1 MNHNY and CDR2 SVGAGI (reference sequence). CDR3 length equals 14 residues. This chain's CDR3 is CASSLSALAETQYF. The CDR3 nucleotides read TGTGCCAGCAGTTTATCGGCCCTCGCGGAGACCCAGTACTTC.

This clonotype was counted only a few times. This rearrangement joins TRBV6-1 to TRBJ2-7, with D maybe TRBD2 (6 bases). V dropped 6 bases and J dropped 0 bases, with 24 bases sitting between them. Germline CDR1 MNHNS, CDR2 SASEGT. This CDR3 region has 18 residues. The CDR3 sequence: CASRPLLVLARSSYEQYF. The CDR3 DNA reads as TGTGCCAGCAGGCCCCTGCTGGTTCTAGCGCGGAGCTCCTACGAGCAGTACTTC.

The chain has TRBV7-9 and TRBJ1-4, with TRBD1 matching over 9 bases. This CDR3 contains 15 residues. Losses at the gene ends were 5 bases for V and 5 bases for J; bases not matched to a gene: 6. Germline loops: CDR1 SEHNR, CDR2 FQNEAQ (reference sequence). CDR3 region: CASSLGQGKNEKLFF. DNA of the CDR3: TGTGCCAGCAGCCTGGGACAGGGAAAGAATGAAAAACTGTTTTTT.

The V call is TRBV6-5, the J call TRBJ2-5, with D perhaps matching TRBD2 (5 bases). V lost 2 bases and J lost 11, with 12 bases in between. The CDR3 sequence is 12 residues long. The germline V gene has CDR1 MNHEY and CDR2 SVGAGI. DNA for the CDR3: TGTGCCAGCAGTTACGATGTCTGGGAGCAGTACTTC. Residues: CASSYDVWEQYF.